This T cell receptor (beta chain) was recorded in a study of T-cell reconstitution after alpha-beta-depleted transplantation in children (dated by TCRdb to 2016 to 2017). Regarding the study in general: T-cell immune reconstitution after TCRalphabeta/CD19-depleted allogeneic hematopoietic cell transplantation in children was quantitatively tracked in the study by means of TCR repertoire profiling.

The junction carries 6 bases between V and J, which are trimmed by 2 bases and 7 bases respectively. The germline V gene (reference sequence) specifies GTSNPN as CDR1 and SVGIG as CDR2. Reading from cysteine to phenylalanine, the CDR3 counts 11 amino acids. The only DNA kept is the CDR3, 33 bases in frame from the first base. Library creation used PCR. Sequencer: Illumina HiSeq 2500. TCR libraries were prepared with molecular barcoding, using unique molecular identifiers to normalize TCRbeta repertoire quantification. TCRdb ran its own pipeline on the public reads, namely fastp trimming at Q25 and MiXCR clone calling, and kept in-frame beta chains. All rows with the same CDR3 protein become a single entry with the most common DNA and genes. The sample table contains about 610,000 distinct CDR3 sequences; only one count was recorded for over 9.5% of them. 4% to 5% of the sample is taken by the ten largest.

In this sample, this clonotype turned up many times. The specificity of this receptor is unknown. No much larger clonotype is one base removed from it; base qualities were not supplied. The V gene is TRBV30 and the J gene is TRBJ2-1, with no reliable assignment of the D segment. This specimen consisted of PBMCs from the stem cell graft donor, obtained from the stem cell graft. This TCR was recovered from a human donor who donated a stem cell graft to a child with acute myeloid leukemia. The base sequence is TGTGCCTGGAGTAAGTTAAATGAGCAGTTCTTC. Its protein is CAWSKLNEQFF.